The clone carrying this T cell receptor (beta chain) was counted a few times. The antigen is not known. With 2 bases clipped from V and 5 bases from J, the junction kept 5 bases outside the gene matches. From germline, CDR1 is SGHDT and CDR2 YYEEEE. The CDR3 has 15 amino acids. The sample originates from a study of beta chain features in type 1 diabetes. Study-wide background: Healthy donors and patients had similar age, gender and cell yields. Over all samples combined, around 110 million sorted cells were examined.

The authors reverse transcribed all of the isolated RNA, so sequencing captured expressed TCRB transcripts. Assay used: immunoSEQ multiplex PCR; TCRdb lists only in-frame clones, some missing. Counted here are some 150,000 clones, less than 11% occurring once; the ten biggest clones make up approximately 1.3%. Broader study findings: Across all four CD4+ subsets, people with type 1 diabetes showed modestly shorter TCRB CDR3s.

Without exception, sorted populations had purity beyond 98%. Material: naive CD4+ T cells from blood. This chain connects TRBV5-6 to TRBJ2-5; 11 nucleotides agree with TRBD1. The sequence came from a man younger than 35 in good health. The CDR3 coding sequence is TGTGCCAGCAGCTTAAGGACAGGGGGCTTGGAGACCCAGTACTTC. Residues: CASSLRTGGLETQYF.